This T cell receptor beta chain was sequenced in a study of CD8 T cells in Susac syndrome. For the study at large: Roughly six sequenced Susac syndrome patients had clinically active disease, while 8 or 9 were in remission. Whole-study results and caveats: It was acknowledged by the study that relatively few individuals were included in its TCR sequencing and HLA analysis. When the CD4+ T cell repertoires of patients with Susac syndrome were examined, they did not show any clonal expansion.

Germline V CDR1 and CDR2: KGHDR, SFDVKD. J was trimmed by 7 bases and V by 4 bases; bases with no gene match: 3. The CDR3 runs 15 residues. Concerning this clonotype itself: Its cognate antigen is unknown.

The RNA, roughly 0.45 to 1 ug, was put through reverse transcription using random hexamers. immunoSEQ multiplex PCR amplified TCR beta CDR3 across 54 Vbeta, 13 Jbeta. TCRdb reprocessed the immunoSEQ multiplex PCR reads via MiXCR and lists one record per CDR3 protein. The table shows some 150,000 distinct CDR3 sequences, with roughly 95% occurring only once. This sequence was found in a human donor with Susac syndrome. V is TRBV24-1 and J is TRBJ2-1, with 13 bases aligning to TRBD2. Source material: CD4+ T cells from PBMCs. CDR3 DNA: TGTGCCACCAGTGACCAGACTAGCGGGGGGAATGAGCAGTTCTTC. This sequence encodes CATSDQTSGGNEQFF.